Listed below are T cell receptor beta chains from one sample, sequenced in a study of CD8 T cells in Susac syndrome. TCRdb used MiXCR to reprocess the immunoSEQ multiplex PCR reads, holding one entry per CDR3 protein. The table has more than 65,000 distinct CDR3 sequences, about 94% seen once. The sequenced sample consisted of CD8+ T cells from PBMCs. Receptors originate from a human donor with multiple sclerosis. CDR3s include the opening cysteine and the closing phenylalanine or tryptophan. For some rows the clone size is stated as once, few or many, or as a class when expanded; others skip it.

cdr3_length: 14; clone_size: .; j_call: TRBJ2-3; v_call: TRBV27; cdr3_aa: CAAASLAATDTQYF
cdr3_length: 15; clone_size: once; j_call: TRBJ2-7; v_call: TRBV25-1; cdr3_aa: CASSDGGYVGDEQYF
cdr3_length: 16; clone_size: .; j_call: TRBJ2-7; v_call: TRBV6-5; cdr3_aa: CASSYSPRASAYEQYF
cdr3_length: 13; clone_size: .; j_call: TRBJ2-1; v_call: TRBV25-1; cdr3_aa: CASSSTDYNEQFF
cdr3_length: 17; clone_size: once; j_call: TRBJ2-6; v_call: TRBV27; cdr3_aa: CASSLDRVHSGANVLTF
cdr3_length: 17; clone_size: .; j_call: TRBJ2-5; v_call: TRBV7-9; cdr3_aa: CASSPPRASLYQETQYF
cdr3_length: 13; clone_size: once; j_call: TRBJ2-3; v_call: TRBV29-1; cdr3_aa: CSITGPFTDTQYF
cdr3_length: 11; clone_size: .; j_call: TRBJ2-3; v_call: TRBV2; cdr3_aa: CASSGRPVRYF
cdr3_length: 12; clone_size: .; j_call: TRBJ2-1; v_call: TRBV27; cdr3_aa: CASTMGGDRQFF
cdr3_length: 13; clone_size: once; j_call: TRBJ2-1; v_call: TRBV24-1; cdr3_aa: CATSDSIIGEQFF
cdr3_length: 16; clone_size: .; j_call: TRBJ2-5; v_call: TRBV5-6; cdr3_aa: CASSSPRLAGEETQYF
cdr3_length: 14; clone_size: once; j_call: TRBJ2-7; v_call: TRBV5-6; cdr3_aa: CASSLQGESYEQYF
cdr3_length: 15; clone_size: .; j_call: TRBJ1-2; v_call: TRBV7-9; cdr3_aa: CASSSPDREIYGYTF
cdr3_length: 13; clone_size: .; j_call: TRBJ2-1; v_call: TRBV12-3/TRBV12-4; cdr3_aa: CASSLVFDNEQFF
cdr3_length: 17; clone_size: .; j_call: TRBJ2-5; v_call: TRBV7-9; cdr3_aa: CASSPPGTGVFQETQYF
cdr3_length: 19; clone_size: .; j_call: TRBJ2-6; v_call: TRBV23-1; cdr3_aa: CASSEFERQGAAGANVLTF
cdr3_length: 15; clone_size: .; j_call: TRBJ2-7; v_call: TRBV7-9; cdr3_aa: CASSSRQGASYEQYF
cdr3_length: 16; clone_size: .; j_call: TRBJ2-7; v_call: TRBV7-9; cdr3_aa: CASSSFSSGSSYEQYF
cdr3_length: 14; clone_size: once; j_call: TRBJ1-1; v_call: TRBV20-1; cdr3_aa: CSALHRGRGTEAFF
cdr3_length: 18; clone_size: .; j_call: TRBJ2-1; v_call: TRBV19; cdr3_aa: CASWGIGGNSPTSNEQFF
cdr3_length: 15; clone_size: .; j_call: TRBJ1-6; v_call: TRBV30; cdr3_aa: CAWSEGRNYNSPLHF
cdr3_length: 14; clone_size: .; j_call: TRBJ2-7; v_call: TRBV29-1; cdr3_aa: CSVEMGGGSSEQYF
cdr3_length: 12; clone_size: .; j_call: TRBJ1-2; v_call: TRBV24-1; cdr3_aa: CATSEGTAGYTF
cdr3_length: 16; clone_size: .; j_call: TRBJ1-5; v_call: TRBV5-8; cdr3_aa: CASSPPPGRGNQPQHF
cdr3_length: 13; clone_size: once; j_call: TRBJ2-7; v_call: TRBV20-1; cdr3_aa: CSAGDGLSYEQYF
cdr3_length: 14; clone_size: .; j_call: TRBJ2-7; v_call: TRBV5-6; cdr3_aa: CASSSTGVRNEQYF
cdr3_length: 13; clone_size: .; j_call: TRBJ1-2; v_call: TRBV4-1; cdr3_aa: CASSQDHRAGYTF
cdr3_length: 13; clone_size: .; j_call: TRBJ2-5; v_call: TRBV7-9; cdr3_aa: CASSQGTVGTQYF
cdr3_length: 12; clone_size: .; j_call: TRBJ2-5; v_call: TRBV28; cdr3_aa: CASMGDQETQYF